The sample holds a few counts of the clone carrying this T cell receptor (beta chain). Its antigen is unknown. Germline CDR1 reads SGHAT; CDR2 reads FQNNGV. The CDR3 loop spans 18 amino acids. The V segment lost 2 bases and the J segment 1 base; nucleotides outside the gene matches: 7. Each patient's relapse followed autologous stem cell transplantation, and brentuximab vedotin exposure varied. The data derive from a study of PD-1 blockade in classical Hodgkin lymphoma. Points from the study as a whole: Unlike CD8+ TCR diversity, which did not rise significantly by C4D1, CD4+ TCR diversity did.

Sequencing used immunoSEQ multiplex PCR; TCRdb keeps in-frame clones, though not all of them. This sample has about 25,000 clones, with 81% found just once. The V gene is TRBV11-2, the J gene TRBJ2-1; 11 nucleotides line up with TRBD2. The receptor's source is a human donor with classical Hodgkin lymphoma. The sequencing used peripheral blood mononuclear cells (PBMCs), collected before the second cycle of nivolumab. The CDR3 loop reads CASSLQALAGGSYNEQFF. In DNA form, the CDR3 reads TGTGCCAGCAGCTTACAGGCCTTAGCGGGGGGGTCCTACAATGAGCAGTTCTTC.